The next 5 T cell receptor beta chains were all read from a single sample in a study of OX40 agonist ivuxolimab in advanced cancers. Receptors were amplified or captured by the immunoSEQ multiplex PCR assay. TCRdb mirrors the immuneACCESS table, restricted to in-frame sequences. Some clones are absent from its copies; in checked studies, under half trace to an unresolved V gene, and the reason for the others is unknown. For this sample there are 55,000 to 70,000 clones; 92% appear just once. The ten largest clones take up 7.6% of the sample. This specimen was CD4+ or CD8+ T cells sorted from blood, taken in a trial of the OX40 agonist ivuxolimab. These receptors all come from an adult with an advanced solid tumor such as melanoma, head and neck, liver or kidney cancer.

Regarding this clone: One junction end does not reproduce the germline sequence, and a read error may be involved. Distinct nucleotide sequences in the sample also encode this CDR3. This chain joins TRBV5-6 and TRBJ2-2; D gene ambiguous. Per the germline V gene, CDR1 is SGHDT and CDR2 is YYEEEE. The CDR3 is 14 residues long. The CDR3 DNA is TGTGCCAGCAGCTTGGTGGCGAATACCGGGGAGCTGTTTTTT. Translated: CASSLVANTGELFF.

This clone was observed a single time. The J gene is TRBJ2-1, the V gene TRBV15; TRBD1 matches 9 bases. V lost 5 bases and J lost 8; bases outside the gene matches: 16. The CDR3 has 17 amino acids. Germline CDR1 is LNHNV and CDR2 is YYDKDF (reference sequence). This chain's CDR3 is CATSSPHQGQGRHEQFF. In nucleotides, the CDR3 is TGTGCCACCAGCTCACCCCACCAGGGACAGGGCCGCCATGAGCAGTTCTTC.

V usage is TRBV5-5 and J usage is TRBJ2-7; D is ambiguous. V shed 0 bases and J shed 3 bases, with 4 bases lying between them. The CDR3 contains 12 residues. Germline loops: CDR1 SGHKS, CDR2 YYEKEE (reference sequence). CDR3 protein: CASSLASYEQYF. CDR3 coding DNA: TGTGCCAGCAGCTTGGCCAGCTACGAGCAGTACTTC.

This chain links TRBV15 with TRBJ1-1, with D possibly matching TRBD1 (5 bases). Looked up from germline, CDR1 is LNHNV and CDR2 is YYDKDF (reference sequence). Trimming shortened V by 0 bases and J by 7 bases, and 15 bases separated the two germline ends. CDR3 size: 15 residues. CDR3 in amino acids: CATSRDLMGTFEAFF. CDR3 nucleotide sequence: TGTGCCACCAGCAGAGATTTGATGGGGACGTTTGAAGCTTTCTTT.

V is TRBV9 and J is TRBJ2-2; possible D gene TRBD2, 5 bases. In germline, CDR1 is SGDLS, CDR2 YYNGEE. The V gene lost 0 bases and the J gene lost 7 bases, with 7 bases spanning the gap. The CDR3 runs 13 residues. The CDR3 region has the DNA TGTGCCAGCAGCGTAGACAGCGGCGGGGAGCTGTTTTTT. It specifies CASSVDSGGELFF. The entire variable domain, with the rest obtained from reference TRBV9 and TRBJ2-2, is as follows: DSGVTQTPKHLITATGQRVTLRCSPRSGDLSVYWYQQSLDQGLQFLIQYYNGEERAKGNILERFSAQQFPDLHSELNLSSLELGDSALYFCASSVDSGGELFFGEGSRLTVL.